A single sample gave rise to the 28 T cell receptor beta chains below, sequenced in a study of blood T cells in healthy people across ages. The use of a sample-barcoded 5' primer and a J-beta primer mix characterized a second PCR of roughly 6 to 12 cycles. TCRdb analysed the 5' RACE reads with MiXCR anew, one entry per CDR3 protein. The repertoire holds 450,000 to 700,000 distinct CDR3 sequences, 27% seen once, with roughly 18% in the top ten. Material for sequencing was blood. These receptor sequences come from a woman in her seventies in good health.

This clonotype has only a few counts. This chain links TRBV5-1 with TRBJ2-7; D possibly corresponds to TRBD1 (5 bases). Germline loops: CDR1 SGHRS, CDR2 YFSETQ. Between the trimmed V and J ends, which lost 7 bases and 7 bases, there was a span of 15 bases. This CDR3 comprises 12 residues. CDR3 DNA: TGCGCCAGCCGACAGACATCGAGGGAGCAGTACTTC. Its protein is CASRQTSREQYF.

The table lists this clonotype with a few counts. The CDR3 loop is CASSPGGTHNEQFF. The CDR3 DNA is TGTGCCAGCAGCCCCGGCGGAACCCACAATGAGCAGTTCTTC. This chain uses TRBV9 with TRBJ2-5, with no clear D. The tail of the sequence fits TRBJ2-1 better, so the J call may be wrong. This CDR3 has 14 amino acids. Germline CDR1 is SGDLS and CDR2 is YYNGEE.

The chain carries TRBV27 and TRBJ2-3; the D is unclear. The CDR3 sequence is 14 residues long. CDR1 is MNHEY, CDR2 SMNVEV, per germline (reference sequence). V shed 5 bases and J shed 11 bases, with 20 bases lying between them. The DNA of the CDR3 is TGTGCCAGCAGTCATAACACTGCCTCACGTGAGCAGTATTTT. Translation: CASSHNTASREQYF.

With regard to this clonotype: Mismatch with germline at one junction end may stem from a read error. The chain recombines TRBV6-2 or TRBV6-3 with TRBJ1-2, with D possibly TRBD1 on 6 matching bases. Germline V gene lookup returns CDR1 MNHEY and CDR2 SVGEGT. This CDR3 comprises 12 residues. The CDR3 DNA reads as TGTGCCAGCAGCCCATACGGGGGGACACCCTTCTTC. Encoded protein: CASSPYGGTPFF.

This clonotype was picked up a small number of times. The chain combines TRBV28 with TRBJ1-2; D remains unclear. The germline V gene has CDR1 MDHEN and CDR2 SYDVKM. The germline V and J ends were trimmed by 6 bases and 4 bases, with 12 bases remaining between them. The CDR3 loop spans 13 amino acids. The CDR3 reads CASSYHSVYGYTF. CDR3 bases: TGTGCCAGCAGCTATCATAGTGTCTATGGCTACACCTTC.

This chain uses TRBV2 with TRBJ2-5; weak D call: TRBD1 (8 bases). The germline CDR1 and CDR2 sequences are SNHLY and FYNNEI. This CDR3 is 15 amino acids long. V lost 7 bases and J lost 4, with 19 bases in between. DNA of the CDR3: TGTGCCAGCACCATGATGACAGGGGAGGGAGAGACCCAGTACTTC. This encodes CASTMMTGEGETQYF.

The chain uses TRBV6-5 and TRBJ1-5, with 7 bases that match TRBD1. The CDR3 contains 15 residues. With 6 bases clipped from V and 4 bases from J, the junction kept 9 bases outside the gene matches. Germline V CDR1 and CDR2: MNHEY, SVGAGI. The DNA for the CDR3 is TGTGCCAGCAGAAGCAGGGACAGAACAAATCAGCCCCAGCATTTT. Protein product: CASRSRDRTNQPQHF.

The V and J genes are TRBV7-9 and TRBJ2-5; D unresolved. The CDR3 has 12 residues. Germline values: CDR1 SEHNR, CDR2 FQNEAQ (reference sequence). V was trimmed by 6 bases and J by 5 bases, leaving 10 bases between them. The CDR3 coding sequence is TGTGCCAGCAGAGCCGCCCCGGAGACCCAGTACTTC. The encoded protein is CASRAAPETQYF.

This clonotype has only a few counts. The chain has TRBV6-2 or TRBV6-3 and TRBJ1-1; D unresolved. V lost 3 bases, J lost 1 base, and 12 bases lay in between. Per germline, CDR1 MNHEY and CDR2 SVGEGT. This CDR3 has 15 residues. CDR3 DNA sequence: TGTGCCAGCAGTTATTTTTCGGATCCGAACACTGAAGCTTTCTTT. This translates into CASSYFSDPNTEAFF.

This chain uses TRBV10-3 with TRBJ2-7; D remains ambiguous. This CDR3 is built from 13 residues. V was pared by 2 bases and J by 3 bases, with 8 bases between. Germline V gene lookup returns CDR1 ENHRY and CDR2 SYGVKD. Here the CDR3 reads CAISEEVSYEQYF. The CDR3 nucleotides are TGTGCCATCAGTGAGGAGGTTAGCTACGAGCAGTACTTC.

In the case of this clonotype: An end of the junction does not agree with germline; a read error may underlie this. The chain links TRBV7-2 to TRBJ1-1; D is ambiguous. The length of the CDR3 is 12 residues. Germline values: CDR1 SGHTA, CDR2 FQGNSA. CDR3 coding DNA: TGTGCCAGCAACTTAGATTCCGCTGAAGCTTTCTTT. It specifies CASNLDSAEAFF.

This clonotype has a handful of counts. This sequence joins TRBV20-1 and TRBJ1-6; tentative D call: TRBD1 (6 bases). V was pared by 4 bases and J by 7 bases, with 20 bases between. Germline CDR1 is DFQATT and CDR2 is SNEGSKA (reference sequence). The CDR3 length is 16 residues. CDR3 DNA sequence: TGCAGTGCTAAGAGGCCAGGGGCGCGTCTCAATTCACCCCTCCACTTT. It codes for CSAKRPGARLNSPLHF.

The chain carries TRBV18 and TRBJ1-2, with no clear D. The ends were cut back, 0 bases at V and 1 base at J, with 12 bases in the middle. The CDR3 spans 16 residues. Germline values: CDR1 KGHSH, CDR2 LQKENI. The CDR3: CASSPPGSQINYGYTF. The CDR3 DNA follows: TGTGCCAGCTCACCACCGGGCAGCCAGATTAACTATGGCTACACCTTC.

The chain has TRBV15 and TRBJ2-2; perhaps TRBD2 as D (6 bases). Germline CDR1 and CDR2: LNHNV and YYDKDF (reference sequence). The CDR3 length is 16 residues. The ends were cut back, 1 base at V and 1 base at J, with 10 bases in the middle. DNA of the CDR3: TGTGCCACCAGCAGAGGGATAGCGGTGAACACCGGGGAGCTGTTTTTT. It is translated as CATSRGIAVNTGELFF.

V gene TRBV2 combines with J gene TRBJ1-4; no definite D call. Germline CDR1 and CDR2: SNHLY and FYNNEI. The CDR3 has 14 amino acids. Trimming stripped 1 base from V and 8 bases from J, with 11 bases between. CDR3 DNA sequence: TGTGCCAGCAGTGAAGGGGCGGAAACGGAAAAACTGTTTTTT. Translated: CASSEGAETEKLFF.

This clonotype was observed at least ten times. J is TRBJ2-5 and V is TRBV7-8, with 9 nucleotides matching TRBD1. The V gene end was trimmed by 3 bases and the J gene end by 5 bases; junction bases not matched to a gene: 7. The CDR3 runs 15 residues. Germline V CDR1 and CDR2: SGHVS, FQNEAQ. CDR3 sequence reads: CASSLNRDRVETQYF. Written as DNA, the CDR3 is TGTGCCAGCAGCTTGAACCGGGACAGGGTCGAGACCCAGTACTTC. Combining the CDR3 with reference TRBV7-8 and TRBJ2-5 gives the whole variable domain GAGVSQSPRYKVAKRGQDVALRCDPISGHVSLFWYQQALGQGPEFLTYFQNEAQLDKSGLPSDRFFAERPEGSVSTLKIQRTQQEDSAVYLCASSLNRDRVETQYFGPGTRLLVL.

This clonotype was observed a few times. The chain carries TRBV10-3 and TRBJ2-2; 9 positions match TRBD2. This CDR3 has 16 residues. The germline V gene has CDR1 ENHRY and CDR2 SYGVKD. After removal of 2 bases from V and 4 bases from J, the junction contained 5 bases not matched to a gene. CDR3 sequence (DNA): TGTGCCATCAGTGAGCTAGCGGGGAGCTCCACCGGGGAGCTGTTTTTT. Protein: CAISELAGSSTGELFF.

This clonotype appeared a few times. This chain links TRBV13 with TRBJ2-5, with 7 bases lining up with TRBD2. Germline trimming cut 2 bases from V and 5 bases from J; bases unmatched to any gene: 2. The CDR3 consists of 13 residues. Germline CDR1 is PRHDT and CDR2 is FYEKMQ (reference sequence). CDR3 nucleotide sequence: TGTGCCAGCAGCTTAAAAGCGGGGGAGACCCAGTACTTC. As protein: CASSLKAGETQYF.

This clonotype appeared a few times. The J gene is TRBJ1-5, the V gene TRBV20-1; TRBD1 matches 11 bases. The germline V gene encodes CDR1 DFQATT and CDR2 SNEGSKA (reference sequence). V shed 0 bases, J shed 6 bases, and the junction held 13 bases outside the gene matches. The CDR3 loop spans 18 amino acids. The chain's CDR3 is CSARDSSVGTGGGQPQHF. CDR3 nucleotide sequence: TGCAGTGCTAGAGATTCTTCCGTTGGGACAGGGGGAGGTCAGCCCCAGCATTTT.

The chain is built from TRBV18 and TRBJ1-1; D perhaps matches TRBD1 (5 bases). V was cut by 4 bases and J by 0 bases, with 15 bases left in between. The germline CDR1 and CDR2 sequences are KGHSH and LQKENI. The CDR3 runs 16 residues. CDR3 in DNA: TGTGCCAGCTCACTACGACAGTCCCCAATGAACACTGAAGCTTTCTTT. As protein: CASSLRQSPMNTEAFF.

The chain carries TRBV5-1 and TRBJ2-1; D perhaps matches TRBD2 (7 bases). The CDR3 is made up of 15 amino acids. From germline, CDR1 is SGHRS and CDR2 YFSETQ. The V end lost 0 bases, the J end lost 10 bases, and 17 bases lay between the germline ends. The CDR3 is CASSLGGGAPSEQFF. The CDR3 DNA is TGCGCCAGCAGCTTGGGTGGGGGGGCGCCATCGGAGCAGTTCTTC.

This clonotype was seen more than once but under ten times. The V call is TRBV11-2, the J call TRBJ1-1; the match to TRBD1 covers 7 bases. The CDR3 covers 16 residues. Germline values: CDR1 SGHAT, CDR2 FQNNGV. The ends lost 7 bases at V and 0 bases at J; junction bases unmatched: 11. CDR3 protein: CASNLRTGFMNTEAFF. The CDR3 DNA sequence: TGTGCCAGCAACCTCCGGACAGGTTTTATGAACACTGAAGCTTTCTTT.

The V and J genes are TRBV7-2 and TRBJ1-2; D is undetermined. The CDR3 has 12 amino acids. CDR1 is SGHTA, CDR2 FQGNSA, per germline. Trimming cost V 4 bases and J 7 bases, with 10 bases left between them. The CDR3 DNA sequence: TGTGCCAGCAGCTCGCAGACGGGTGGCTACACCTTC. It encodes CASSSQTGGYTF.

The chain employs TRBV5-1 and TRBJ2-7; TRBD1 is a possible D gene (6 bases). Trimming removed 4 bases at V and 8 bases at J, with 16 bases between. The CDR3 consists of 13 residues. Per the germline V gene, CDR1 is SGHRS and CDR2 is YFSETQ. The CDR3 loop reads CASSALRGSQQYF. The CDR3 DNA reads as TGCGCCAGCAGCGCTCTCAGGGGCAGCCAGCAGTACTTC.

The chain uses TRBV7-2 and TRBJ2-5; tentative D call: TRBD2 (7 bases). The DNA end lines up better with TRBJ2-1; the J call may be wrong. This CDR3 comprises 16 residues. Germline lookup yields CDR1 SGHTA and CDR2 FQGNSA. CDR3 sequence (DNA): TGTGCCAGCAGCTTAGAAGTGGGGGGGCCATATAATGAGCAGTTCTTC. Protein product: CASSLEVGGPYNEQFF.

CDR3 coding DNA: TGCAGCGTTGACGGACAGTTTGAAGCTTTCTTT. Translated: CSVDGQFEAFF. The gene calls are TRBV29-1 and TRBJ1-1; TRBD1 is a possible D gene (6 bases). V shed 3 bases and J shed 7 bases, with 9 bases lying between them. The CDR3 runs to 11 residues. CDR1 and CDR2 from the germline V gene are SQVTM and ANQGSEA.

V is TRBV6-5 and J is TRBJ2-4, with 8 bases fitting TRBD1. The CDR3 contains 20 residues. V lost 1 base and J lost 3; bases outside the gene matches: 17. CDR1 MNHEY and CDR2 SVGAGI come from the germline V gene. CDR3 sequence reads: CASSYFRTGITVTFKNIQYF. The CDR3 coding sequence is TGTGCCAGCAGTTACTTTAGGACAGGGATAACGGTGACATTCAAAAACATTCAGTACTTC.

The rearrangement joins TRBV30 to TRBJ1-1; no firm D call. In germline, CDR1 is GTSNPN, CDR2 SVGIG (reference sequence). This CDR3 spans 13 amino acids. Trimming shortened V by 1 base and J by 0 bases, and 6 bases separated the two germline ends. As DNA, the CDR3 is TGTGCCTGGAGTGAAGACATGAACACTGAAGCTTTCTTT. This translates into CAWSEDMNTEAFF.